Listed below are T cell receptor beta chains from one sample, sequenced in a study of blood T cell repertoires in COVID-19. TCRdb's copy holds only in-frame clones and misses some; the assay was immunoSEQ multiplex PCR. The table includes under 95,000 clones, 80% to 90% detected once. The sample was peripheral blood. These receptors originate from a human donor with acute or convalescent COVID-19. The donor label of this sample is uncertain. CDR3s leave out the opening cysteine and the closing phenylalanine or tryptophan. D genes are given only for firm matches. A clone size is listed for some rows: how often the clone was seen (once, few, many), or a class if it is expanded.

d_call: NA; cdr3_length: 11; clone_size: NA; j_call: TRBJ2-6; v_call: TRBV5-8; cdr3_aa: ASSFGLSRVLT
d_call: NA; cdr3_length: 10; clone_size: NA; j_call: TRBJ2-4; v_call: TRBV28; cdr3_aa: ASSLGGHIQY
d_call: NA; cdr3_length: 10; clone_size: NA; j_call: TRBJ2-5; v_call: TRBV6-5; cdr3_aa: ASRSRVETQY
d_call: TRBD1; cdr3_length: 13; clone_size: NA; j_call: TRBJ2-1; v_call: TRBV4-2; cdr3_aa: ASSQDLTGGNEQF
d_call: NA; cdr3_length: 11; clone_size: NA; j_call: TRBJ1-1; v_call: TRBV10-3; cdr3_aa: AISGAIGIEAF
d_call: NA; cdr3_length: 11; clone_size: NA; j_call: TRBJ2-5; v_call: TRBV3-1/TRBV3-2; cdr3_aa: ASSLLQQETQY
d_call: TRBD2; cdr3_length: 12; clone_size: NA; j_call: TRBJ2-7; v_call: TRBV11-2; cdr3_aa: ASSASSGKAEQY
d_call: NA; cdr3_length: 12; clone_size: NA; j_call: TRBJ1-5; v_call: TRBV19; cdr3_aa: ASSILQLQQPQH
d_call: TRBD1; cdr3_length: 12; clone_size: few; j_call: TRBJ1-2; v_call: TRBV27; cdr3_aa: ASSLGQGARGYT
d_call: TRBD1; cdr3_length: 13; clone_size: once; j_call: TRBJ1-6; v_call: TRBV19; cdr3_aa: ASSSRTGTGSPLH
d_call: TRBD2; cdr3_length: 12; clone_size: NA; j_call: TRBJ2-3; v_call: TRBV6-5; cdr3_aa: AISSGGGTDTQY
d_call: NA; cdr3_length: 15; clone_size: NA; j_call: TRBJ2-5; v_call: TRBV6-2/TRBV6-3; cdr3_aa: ASSYSSPRMRLETQY
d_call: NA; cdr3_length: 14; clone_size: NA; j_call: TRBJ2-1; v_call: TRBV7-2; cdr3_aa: ASSLVAGTSYNEQF
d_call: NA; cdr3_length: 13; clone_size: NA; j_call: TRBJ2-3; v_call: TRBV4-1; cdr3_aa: ASSQVWGGTDTQY
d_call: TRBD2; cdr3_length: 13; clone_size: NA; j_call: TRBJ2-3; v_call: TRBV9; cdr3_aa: ASSVRSGRTDTQY
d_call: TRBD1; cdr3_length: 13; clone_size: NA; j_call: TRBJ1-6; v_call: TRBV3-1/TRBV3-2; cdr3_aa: ASSQDDRENSPLH
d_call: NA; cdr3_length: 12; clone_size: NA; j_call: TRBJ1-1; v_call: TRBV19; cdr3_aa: ASSTRDKNTEAF
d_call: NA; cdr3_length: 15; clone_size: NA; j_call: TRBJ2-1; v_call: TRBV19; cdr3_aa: ASSHGILDWSYNEQF
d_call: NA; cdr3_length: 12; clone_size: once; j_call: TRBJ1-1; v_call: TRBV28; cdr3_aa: ASVYGHLNTEAF
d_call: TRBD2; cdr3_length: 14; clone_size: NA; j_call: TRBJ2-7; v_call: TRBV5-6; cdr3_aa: ASSIPRGTRGYEQY
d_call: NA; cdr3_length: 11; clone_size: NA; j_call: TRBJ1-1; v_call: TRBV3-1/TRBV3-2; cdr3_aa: ASSQDGGGEAF
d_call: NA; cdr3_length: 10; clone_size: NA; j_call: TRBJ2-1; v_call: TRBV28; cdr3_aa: ASSFKPGAWF
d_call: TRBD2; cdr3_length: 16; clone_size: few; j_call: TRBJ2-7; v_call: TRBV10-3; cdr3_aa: AISESGTSGGYSYEQY
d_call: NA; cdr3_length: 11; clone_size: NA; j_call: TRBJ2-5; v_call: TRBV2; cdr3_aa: ASRRDFQETQY
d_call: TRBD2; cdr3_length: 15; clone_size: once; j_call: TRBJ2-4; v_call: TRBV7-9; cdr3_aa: ASSPRTSESSRNIQY
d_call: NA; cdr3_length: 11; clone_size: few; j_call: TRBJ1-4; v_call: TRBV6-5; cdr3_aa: ASRDNLREKLF
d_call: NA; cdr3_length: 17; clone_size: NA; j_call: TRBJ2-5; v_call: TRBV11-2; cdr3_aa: ASSFRGLNGQIRGETQY
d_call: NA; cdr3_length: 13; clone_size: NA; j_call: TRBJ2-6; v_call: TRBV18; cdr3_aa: ASSPPSSGANVLT
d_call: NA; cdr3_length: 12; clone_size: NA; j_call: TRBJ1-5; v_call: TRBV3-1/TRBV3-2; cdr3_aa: ASSASVSNQPQH
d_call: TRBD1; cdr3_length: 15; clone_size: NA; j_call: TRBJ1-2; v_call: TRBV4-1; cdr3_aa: ASSQEGGRQGAGGYT
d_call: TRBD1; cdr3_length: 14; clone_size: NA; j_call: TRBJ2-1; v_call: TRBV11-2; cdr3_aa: ASSFNRGPLSKKQF
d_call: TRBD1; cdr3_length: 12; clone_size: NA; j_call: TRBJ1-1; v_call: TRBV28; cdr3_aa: ASSSPPGQGRAF
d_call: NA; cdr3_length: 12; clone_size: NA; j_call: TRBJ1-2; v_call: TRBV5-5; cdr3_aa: ASSLGGENYGYT
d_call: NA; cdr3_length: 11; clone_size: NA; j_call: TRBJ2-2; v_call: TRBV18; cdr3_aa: ASSPPSPGELF
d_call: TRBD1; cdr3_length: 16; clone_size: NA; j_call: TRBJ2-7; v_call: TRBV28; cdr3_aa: ASSPGQGWNWVAYEQY
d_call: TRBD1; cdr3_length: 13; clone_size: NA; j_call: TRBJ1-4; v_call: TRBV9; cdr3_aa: ASSSGGTGVEKLF
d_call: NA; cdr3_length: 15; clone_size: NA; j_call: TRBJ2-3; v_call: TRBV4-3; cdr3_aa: ASSQDSRGLSTDTQY
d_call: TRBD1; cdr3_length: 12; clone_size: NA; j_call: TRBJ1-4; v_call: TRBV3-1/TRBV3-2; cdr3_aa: ASSPGQGNEKLF
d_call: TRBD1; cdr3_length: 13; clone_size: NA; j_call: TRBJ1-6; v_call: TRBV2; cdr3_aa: ASRRTGTERSPLH
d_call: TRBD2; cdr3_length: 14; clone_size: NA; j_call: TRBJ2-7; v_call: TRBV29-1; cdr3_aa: STSRDEERGGYEQY
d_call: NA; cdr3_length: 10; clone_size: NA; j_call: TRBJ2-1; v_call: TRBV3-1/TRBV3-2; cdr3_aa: ASSQAPNEQF
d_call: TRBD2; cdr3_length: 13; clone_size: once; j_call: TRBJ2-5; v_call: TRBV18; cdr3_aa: ASSPLAGGQETQY
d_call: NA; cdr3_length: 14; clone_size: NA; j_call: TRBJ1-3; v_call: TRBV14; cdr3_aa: ASSQDSGRAGNTIY
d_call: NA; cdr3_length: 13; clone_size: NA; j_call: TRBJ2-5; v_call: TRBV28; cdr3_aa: ASSLFQGIKETQY
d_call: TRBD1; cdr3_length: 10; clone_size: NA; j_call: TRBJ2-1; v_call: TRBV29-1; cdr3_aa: SVGTGPNEQF
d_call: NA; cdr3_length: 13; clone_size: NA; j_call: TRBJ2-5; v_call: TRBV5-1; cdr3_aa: ASSLVLGGGETQY
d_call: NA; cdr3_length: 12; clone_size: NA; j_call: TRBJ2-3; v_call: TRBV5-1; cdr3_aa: ASSLGSPADTQY
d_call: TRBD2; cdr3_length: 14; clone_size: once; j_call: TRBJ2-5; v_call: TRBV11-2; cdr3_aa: ASSEARAGGQETQY
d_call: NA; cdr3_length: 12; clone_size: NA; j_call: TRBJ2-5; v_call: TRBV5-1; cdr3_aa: ASSLTGMQETQY
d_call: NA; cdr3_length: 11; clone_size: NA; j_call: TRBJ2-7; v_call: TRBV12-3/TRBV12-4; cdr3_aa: ASTASVISGQY
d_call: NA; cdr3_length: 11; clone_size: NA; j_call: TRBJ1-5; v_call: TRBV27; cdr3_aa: ASSLGAFQPQH
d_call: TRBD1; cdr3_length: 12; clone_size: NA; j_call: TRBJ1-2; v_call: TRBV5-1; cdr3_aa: ASSAPGTGYGYT
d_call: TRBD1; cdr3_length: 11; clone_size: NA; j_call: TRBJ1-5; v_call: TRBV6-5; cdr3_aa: ASSPTGTQPQH
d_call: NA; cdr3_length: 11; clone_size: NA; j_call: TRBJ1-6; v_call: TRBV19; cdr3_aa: ASRGSQNSPLH
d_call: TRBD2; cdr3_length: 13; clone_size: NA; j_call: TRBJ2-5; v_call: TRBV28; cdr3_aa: ASSPRTSGQETQY
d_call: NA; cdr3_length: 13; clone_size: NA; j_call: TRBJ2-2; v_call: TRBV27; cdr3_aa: ASSLSDRNVGELF
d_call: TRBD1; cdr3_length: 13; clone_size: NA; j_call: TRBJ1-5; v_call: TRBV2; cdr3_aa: ASSWDREGNQPQH